The clone carrying this T cell receptor (beta chain) was seen a handful of times. V was clipped by 4 bases and J by 4 bases, with 8 bases between them. This CDR3 contains 13 residues. Germline V gene lookup returns CDR1 MNHEY and CDR2 SVGEGT. These data belong to a study of blood T cell repertoires in COVID-19. Sequencing was performed with immunoSEQ multiplex PCR; in TCRdb, only in-frame clones are kept and a portion is missing. The sample lists about 170,000 clones; roughly 80% were seen once. The chain uses TRBV6-2 or TRBV6-3 and TRBJ1-5; a possible D gene is TRBD1 (6 bases). Input material: peripheral blood. This sequence originates from a man aged 70 or older with acute or convalescent COVID-19. CDR3 in amino acids: CASSWDKNQPQHF. CDR3 in DNA: TGTGCCAGCAGTTGGGACAAAAATCAGCCCCAGCATTTT.